Described below is a single T cell receptor beta chain sequence and its context. Its antigen remains unidentified. Naive CD8 cells lacked CD45RO and underwent positive selection for CCR7, leaving out terminally differentiated effector memory CD45RA+ cells. The source of the sample is a study of shared clonotypes between healthy human individuals. General study results and limits: For naive CD4 cells, around 5% of clonotypes were shared across a handful of donors. Donor clonotype sharing was expected to depend on sequencing depth. Clonotypes not shared had lower generation probabilities than those common to all four donors. Larger richness was generally estimated for naive than memory subsets.

Method: immunoSEQ multiplex PCR; TCRdb's copy keeps in-frame clones and lacks some. The sample lists over 2,000,000 clones, around 93% seen once, with 1.5% to 2% in the top ten. The receptor comes from a man between 18 and 29 years old in good health. Some clones in this sample may be carry-over from other donors' samples. Sequencing was performed on naive CD8+ T cells from PBMCs.

The CDR3 here is CASGPNGQAYEQYF. CDR3 sequence (DNA): TGTGCCAGCGGCCCGAACGGCCAAGCCTACGAGCAGTACTTC. This sequence joins TRBV19 and TRBJ2-7; the D is unclear. V was shortened by 9 bases and J by 2 bases, with 17 bases between the two germline ends. Germline CDR1 is LNHDA and CDR2 is SQIVND (reference sequence). The CDR3 contains 14 residues.